The rows below give T cell receptor beta chains drawn from one sample of a study of T cells in Graves' hyperthyroidism and ophthalmopathy. TCRdb reanalysed the multiplex PCR reads using MiXCR and keeps one entry per CDR3 protein. The data show hundreds of thousands of distinct CDR3 sequences, with more than 12% seen just once and roughly an eighth held by the top ten. Sequencing was done on a sample of blood. These receptor sequences come from a woman in her forties or fifties with Graves' ophthalmopathy. Each CDR3 is given with its conserved first and last residue. D genes are given only for firm matches. Clone sizes are given selectively: once, few, many, or a class where the clone is expanded.

CDR3 length	V gene	J gene	clone size	D gene	CDR3 DNA	CDR3 protein
14	TRBV10-3	TRBJ2-5	many	TRBD2	TGTGCCATCAGTGTAGCGGGAGGGGAAGAGACCCAGTACTTC	CAISVAGGEETQYF
15	TRBV12-3/TRBV12-4	TRBJ1-1	many	NA	TGTGCCAGCAGTTTAGAGGCGGGGGTTGGCACTGAAGCTTTCTTT	CASSLEAGVGTEAFF
11	TRBV6-1	TRBJ2-7	many	NA	TGTGCCAGCCGGGCCAATTACGAGCAGTACTTC	CASRANYEQYF
16	TRBV7-6	TRBJ2-1	many	TRBD2	TGTGCCAGCAGCGAATGGACTAGCGGGGATTACAATGAGCAGTTCTTC	CASSEWTSGDYNEQFF
14	TRBV20-1	TRBJ2-7	many	NA	TGCAGTGCTAGTCAATTGGACGGGGTCTACGAGCAGTACTTC	CSASQLDGVYEQYF
12	TRBV12-3/TRBV12-4	TRBJ2-5	many	TRBD2	TGTGCCAGCAGTCCAGCGGGGGAGACCCAGTACTTC	CASSPAGETQYF
13	TRBV6-5	TRBJ1-2	few	NA	TGTGCCAGCAGTTACATGCCAGGGGATGGCTACACCTTC	CASSYMPGDGYTF
19	TRBV27	TRBJ2-4	many	TRBD1	TGTGCCAGCAGTTTACCCGGGACAGGGGAGATCTGGGTCAAAAACATTCAGTACTTC	CASSLPGTGEIWVKNIQYF
17	TRBV4-3	TRBJ2-4	NA	NA	TGCGCCAGCAGCCAAGAGGGGCTAGCTGACACCAAAAACATTCAGTACTTC	CASSQEGLADTKNIQYF
14	TRBV11-3	TRBJ2-1	many	NA	TGTGCCAGCAGCAACCGGGTCTCCTACAATGAGCAGTTCTTC	CASSNRVSYNEQFF
16	TRBV18	TRBJ1-1	few	NA	TGTGCCAGCTCACAGTTTGTTCCAGGGGACGTGACTGAAGCTTTCTTT	CASSQFVPGDVTEAFF
15	TRBV6-2/TRBV6-3	TRBJ1-5	few	NA	TGTGCCAGCAGTTCAGTATGGAGCGGCAATCAGCCCCAGCATTTT	CASSSVWSGNQPQHF
12	TRBV29-1	TRBJ1-2	many	TRBD1	TGCAGCGTGGACCCCGGGACAGGAGACTACACCTTC	CSVDPGTGDYTF